The 7 T cell receptor beta chains listed next were all sequenced from one sample in a study of T cell responses to AZD1222 COVID-19 vaccine. Sequencing was performed with immunoSEQ multiplex PCR; in TCRdb, only in-frame clones are kept and a portion is missing. The sample yields over 110,000 clones, roughly 90% seen once. Specimen: peripheral blood, collected 28 days after the second AZD1222 dose. All receptors come from an adult who received the AZD1222 COVID-19 vaccine.

The J gene is TRBJ1-1, the V gene TRBV5-8, with D hard to call. The CDR3 runs to 13 residues. Trimming pared 7 bases from V and 0 bases from J, leaving 10 bases between. In germline, CDR1 is SGHTS, CDR2 YDEGEE. CDR3 region: CASPPEMNTEAFF. The CDR3 DNA reads as TGTGCCAGCCCTCCAGAGATGAACACTGAAGCTTTCTTT.

The chain combines TRBV24-1 with TRBJ2-1, with 8 nucleotides matching TRBD2. The CDR3 is 17 amino acids. With 0 bases clipped from V and 6 bases from J, the junction kept 9 bases outside the gene matches. The germline gives CDR1 KGHDR, CDR2 SFDVKD. The CDR3 region is CATSDLQGAGGGNEQFF. CDR3 DNA: TGTGCCACCAGTGATTTGCAGGGTGCGGGGGGTGGCAATGAGCAGTTCTTC.

Points on this clone: Other DNA sequences in the same sample also yield this CDR3. The V call is TRBV5-1, the J call TRBJ1-6, with TRBD1 identical over 8 bases. Germline V gene sequence: CDR1 SGHRS, CDR2 YFSETQ. With 4 bases clipped from V and 7 bases from J, the junction kept 4 bases outside the gene matches. The length of the CDR3 is 14 residues. The CDR3 sequence is CASSPGQGNSPLHF. In DNA, the CDR3 is TGCGCCAGCAGCCCAGGACAGGGAAATTCACCCCTCCACTTT.

This clone showed up many times. This chain's CDR3 is CASSLDRVGGYTF. The CDR3 DNA is TGTGCCAGCAGTTTGGACAGGGTCGGAGGCTACACCTTC. J is TRBJ1-2 and V is TRBV27, with TRBD1 matching 8 bases. The CDR3 length is 13 residues. Trimming cost V 3 bases and J 8 bases; bases outside gene matches: 5. The germline CDR1 and CDR2 sequences are MNHEY and SMNVEV (reference sequence).

The V call is TRBV9, the J call TRBJ2-1; 8 bases match TRBD2. The germline CDR1 and CDR2 sequences are SGDLS and YYNGEE. J lost 6 bases, V lost 3 bases, and 5 bases had no gene match. This CDR3 is built from 14 residues. CDR3 in DNA: TGTGCCAGCAGCGCGTGGACTAGCATCAATGAGCAGTTCTTC. This gives the protein CASSAWTSINEQFF.

V usage is TRBV30 and J usage is TRBJ1-5, with a weak D call TRBD1 (6 bases). This CDR3 spans 13 amino acids. The V end was cut by 2 bases, the J end by 4 bases, with 9 bases between. Germline-derived CDR1 and CDR2 are GTSNPN and SVGIG (reference sequence). The CDR3, as DNA: TGTGCCTGGAGTATACAGGGTAATCAGCCCCAGCATTTT. Amino acid sequence: CAWSIQGNQPQHF.

This clone turned up a few times. The V call is TRBV19, the J call TRBJ1-3; D may be TRBD1 (5 bases). The germline gives CDR1 LNHDA, CDR2 SQIVND (reference sequence). The CDR3 loop spans 16 amino acids. The V end lost 4 bases, the J end lost 1 base, and 14 bases lay between the germline ends. CDR3 residues: CASSTEEGFSGNTIYF. The CDR3 DNA follows: TGTGCCAGTAGTACCGAGGAGGGGTTTTCTGGAAACACCATATATTTT.